A single sample is the source of the 20 T cell receptor beta chains below, sequenced in a study of T cells after posttransplantation cyclophosphamide. Busulfan-fludarabine conditioning, marrow transplant, and cyclophosphamide on days +3 and +4 were administered. Some clones are missing from TCRdb's copy, which holds only in-frame ones; the method was immunoSEQ multiplex PCR. Of 2,000 or so clones detected, around 81% appear once; the ten largest clones hold about 12%. The material sequenced was CD8+ T cells sorted from blood, taken 350 to 370 days after allogeneic stem cell transplant with posttransplant cyclophosphamide. Every receptor here comes from a male patient aged 50 to 59 who received an allogeneic stem cell transplant from a related donor and was CMV-positive. Some T cells may trace back to the graft donor.

The J gene is TRBJ2-7, the V gene TRBV5-5, with a weak D call TRBD2 (6 bases). Per germline, CDR1 SGHKS and CDR2 YYEKEE (reference sequence). The CDR3 runs 15 residues. V lost 0 bases and J 0 bases, leaving 10 bases between the germline ends. The CDR3 protein is CASSLVVAASYEQYF. The CDR3 bases are TGTGCCAGCAGCTTGGTGGTAGCGGCCTCCTACGAGCAGTACTTC.

Regarding this clone: At one of its ends the junction is not consistent with the germline gene, which may arise from a read error. The same CDR3 can be traced to other DNA sequences in this sample. The rearrangement joins TRBV5-4 to TRBJ1-2, with D hard to call. The CDR3 length is 11 residues. Germline V gene sequence: CDR1 SGHNT, CDR2 YYREEE (reference sequence). CDR3 in amino acids: CASRAGYGYTF. The CDR3 nucleotides are TGTGCCAGCAGGGCGGGGTATGGTTACACCTTC.

This clone was recorded only once. The genes are TRBV19 and TRBJ1-2; 9 bases are shared with TRBD1. Per germline, CDR1 LNHDA and CDR2 SQIVND (reference sequence). J lost 4 bases, V lost 4 bases, and 13 bases had no gene match. This CDR3 is built from 17 residues. CDR3 residues: CASSTESWGQGSYGYTF. Here the CDR3 DNA reads TGTGCCAGTAGTACCGAGTCCTGGGGACAGGGATCCTATGGCTACACCTTC.

The genes are TRBV5-6 and TRBJ1-1; maybe TRBD1 (5 bases). Per germline, CDR1 SGHDT and CDR2 YYEEEE. V was trimmed by 3 bases and J by 5 bases, leaving 14 bases between them. This CDR3 contains 14 residues. The CDR3 bases are TGTGCCAGCAGCTGGGGCGAGATGGAAACTGAAGCTTTCTTT. Its protein is CASSWGEMETEAFF.

J is TRBJ1-5 and V is TRBV19, with D maybe TRBD1 (6 bases). In germline, CDR1 is LNHDA, CDR2 SQIVND (reference sequence). V lost 5 bases, J lost 1 base, and 12 bases lay in between. The CDR3 totals 15 residues. CDR3 bases: TGTGCCAGTAGTCACAGGGAGAGAAGCAATCAGCCCCAGCATTTT. This gives the protein CASSHRERSNQPQHF.

The genes are TRBV29-1 and TRBJ1-1; D not resolved. Germline V CDR1 and CDR2: SQVTM, ANQGSEA. The CDR3 contains 14 residues. Trimming left V 4 bases short and J 4 bases short, with 16 bases between. In DNA form, the CDR3 reads TGCAGCGTTGCGGAGGGTTCGGGTCGCACTGAAGCTTTCTTT. Protein sequence: CSVAEGSGRTEAFF.

The V call is TRBV4-3, the J call TRBJ2-2, with 9 bases identical to TRBD1. CDR1 is LGHNA and CDR2 is YSLEER in the germline V gene. The junction had 0 bases not matched to a gene; V was cut back by 1 base and J by 6 bases. CDR3 size: 14 residues. The chain's CDR3 is CASSQGTGAGELFF. CDR3 DNA: TGCGCCAGCAGCCAAGGGACAGGGGCCGGGGAGCTGTTTTTT.

This chain uses TRBV30 with TRBJ1-2, with 7 bases identical to TRBD1. The V gene end was trimmed by 4 bases and the J gene end by 2 bases; junction bases not matched to a gene: 7. Germline CDR1 is GTSNPN and CDR2 is SVGIG (reference sequence). The CDR3 length is 14 residues. This CDR3 is CAWTSAGGNYGYTF. The CDR3 bases are TGTGCCTGGACGAGTGCAGGGGGGAACTATGGCTACACCTTC. Full variable domain (rest looked up from reference TRBV30 and TRBJ1-2): SQTIHQWPATLVQPVGSPLSLECTVEGTSNPNLYWYRQAAGRGLQLLFYSVGIGQISSEVPQNLSASRPQDRQFILSSKKLLLSDSGFYLCAWTSAGGNYGYTFGSGTRLTVV.

This clone appeared once. V gene TRBV10-3 combines with J gene TRBJ2-1; 10 bases line up with TRBD2. This CDR3 spans 16 amino acids. The junction had 5 bases not matched to a gene; V was cut back by 0 bases and J by 6 bases. Germline V gene sequence: CDR1 ENHRY, CDR2 SYGVKD. This CDR3 is CAISESSSGRVNEQFF. The CDR3 DNA sequence: TGTGCCATCAGTGAGTCCTCCAGCGGGAGGGTCAATGAGCAGTTCTTC.

This chain uses TRBV27 with TRBJ2-1, with 10 bases aligning to TRBD2. With V trimmed by 1 base and J by 7 bases, 7 bases remained unmatched. CDR1 and CDR2 (germline): MNHEY, SMNVEV (reference sequence). This CDR3 has 16 amino acids. The CDR3 region has the DNA TGTGCCAGCAGTTTATGGGCTAGCGGGAGTGTGAATGAGCAGTTCTTC. Protein: CASSLWASGSVNEQFF.

J is TRBJ2-1 and V is TRBV19, with no clear D. Germline assignment: CDR1 LNHDA and CDR2 SQIVND (reference sequence). The CDR3 covers 14 residues. Trimming took 4 bases from V and 0 from J, leaving 7 bases between them. CDR3 sequence: CASSTPGSYNEQFF. CDR3 sequence (DNA): TGTGCCAGTAGTACCCCCGGCTCCTACAATGAGCAGTTCTTC.

The CDR3 loop is CSVEDSGTQHF. CDR3 sequence (DNA): TGCAGCGTTGAAGATTCAGGGACCCAGCATTTT. The genes are TRBV29-1 and TRBJ1-5, with D tentatively TRBD1 (5 bases). The CDR3 runs to 11 residues. CDR1 is SQVTM and CDR2 is ANQGSEA in the germline V gene. V lost 0 bases, J lost 11 bases, and 8 bases lay in between.

By share of the sample, this clone is large (0.1 to 1%). This chain joins TRBV13 and TRBJ2-3; 10 nucleotides agree with TRBD2. The CDR3 has 18 residues. Unmatched junction bases numbered 10, after V lost 0 bases and J lost 4 bases. Germline loops: CDR1 PRHDT, CDR2 FYEKMQ (reference sequence). The CDR3 region is CASSLGLAGVAYADTQYF. The CDR3, as DNA: TGTGCCAGCAGCTTAGGTCTAGCGGGGGTGGCGTATGCAGATACGCAGTATTTT.

The chain recombines TRBV5-4 with TRBJ2-5; TRBD1 is a possible D gene (5 bases). The CDR3 length is 18 residues. Trimming took off 3 bases at V and 5 bases at J, with 26 bases between the two ends. Germline assignment: CDR1 SGHNT and CDR2 YYREEE (reference sequence). The CDR3: CASSSKLNRMFREETQYF. Written as DNA, the CDR3 is TGTGCCAGCAGCTCAAAACTTAACAGGATGTTCAGAGAGGAGACCCAGTACTTC.

This rearrangement joins TRBV6-1 to TRBJ2-1, with 9 positions matching TRBD2. The length of the CDR3 is 17 residues. Germline CDR1 MNHNS, CDR2 SASEGT. V dropped 0 bases and J dropped 7; count of bases not matched to a gene: 10. CDR3 region: CASSEAQWRTSANEQFF. DNA of the CDR3: TGTGCCAGCAGTGAAGCGCAATGGAGGACTAGCGCTAATGAGCAGTTCTTC.

J is TRBJ2-3 and V is TRBV30; the D is unclear. Germline CDR1 reads GTSNPN; CDR2 reads SVGIG (reference sequence). The CDR3 extends over 13 amino acids. Trimming removed 0 bases at V and 4 bases at J, with 8 bases between. The CDR3 DNA is TGTGCCTGGAGTGTATATGTCGCAGATACGCAGTATTTT. As protein: CAWSVYVADTQYF.

A single count supports this clone. V gene TRBV9 combines with J gene TRBJ2-7; no definite D call. The CDR3 runs 14 residues. The V end lost 1 base, the J end lost 2 bases, and 10 bases lay between the germline ends. Germline CDR1 and CDR2: SGDLS and YYNGEE. CDR3 sequence (DNA): TGTGCCAGCAGCGTAACAGAGTACACCTACGAGCAGTACTTC. Its protein product is CASSVTEYTYEQYF.

The gene calls are TRBV10-3 and TRBJ2-4; D is perhaps TRBD2 (5 bases). V gave up 3 bases and J gave up 2 bases, with 8 bases separating them. The V gene's germline CDR1 is ENHRY and CDR2 SYGVKD. The CDR3 is 14 residues long. The DNA of the CDR3 is TGTGCCATCAGTGACGGGGTGACCAAAAACATTCAGTACTTC. Amino acid sequence: CAISDGVTKNIQYF.

The chain is built from TRBV28 and TRBJ1-5; TRBD1 matches 9 bases. CDR1 is MDHEN, CDR2 SYDVKM, per germline. There are 15 residues in the CDR3. The junction had 8 bases not matched to a gene; V was cut back by 6 bases and J by 5 bases. The CDR3 sequence is CASRPPRQGDQPQHF. In DNA, the CDR3 is TGTGCCAGCAGACCACCCCGACAGGGGGATCAGCCCCAGCATTTT.

The chain links TRBV30 to TRBJ2-1; 13 bases fit TRBD2. The CDR3 loop spans 15 amino acids. Per germline, CDR1 GTSNPN and CDR2 SVGIG (reference sequence). Trimming took 0 bases from V and 8 from J; bases not matched to a gene: 4. Here the CDR3 reads CAWSVGLAGPDEQFF. The DNA of the CDR3 is TGTGCCTGGAGTGTGGGACTAGCGGGACCGGATGAGCAGTTCTTC.